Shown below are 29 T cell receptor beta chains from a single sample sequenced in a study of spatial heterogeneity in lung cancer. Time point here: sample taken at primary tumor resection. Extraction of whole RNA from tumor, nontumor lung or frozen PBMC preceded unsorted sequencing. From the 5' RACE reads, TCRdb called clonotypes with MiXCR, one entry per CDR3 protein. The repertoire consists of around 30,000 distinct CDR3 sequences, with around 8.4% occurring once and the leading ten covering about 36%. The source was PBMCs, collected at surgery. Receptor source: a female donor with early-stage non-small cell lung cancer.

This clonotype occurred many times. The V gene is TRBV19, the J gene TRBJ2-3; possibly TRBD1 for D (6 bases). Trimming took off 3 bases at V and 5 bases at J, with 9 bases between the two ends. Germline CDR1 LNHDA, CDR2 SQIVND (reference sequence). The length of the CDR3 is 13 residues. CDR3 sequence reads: CASSIGQIDTQYF. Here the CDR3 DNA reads TGTGCCAGTAGTATTGGACAGATAGATACGCAGTATTTT.

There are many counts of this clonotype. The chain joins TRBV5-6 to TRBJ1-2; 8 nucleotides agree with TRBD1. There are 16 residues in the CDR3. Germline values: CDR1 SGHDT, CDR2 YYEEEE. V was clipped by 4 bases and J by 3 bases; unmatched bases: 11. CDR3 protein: CASSIARDRKDYGYTF. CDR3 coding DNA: TGTGCCAGCAGCATCGCCCGGGACAGGAAGGACTATGGCTACACCTTC.

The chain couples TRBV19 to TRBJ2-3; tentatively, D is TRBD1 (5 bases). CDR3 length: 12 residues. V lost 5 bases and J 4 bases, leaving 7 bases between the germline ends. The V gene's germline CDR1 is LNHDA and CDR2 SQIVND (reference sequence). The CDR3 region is CASSDSADTQYF. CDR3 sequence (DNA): TGTGCCAGTAGTGACAGTGCAGATACGCAGTATTTT.

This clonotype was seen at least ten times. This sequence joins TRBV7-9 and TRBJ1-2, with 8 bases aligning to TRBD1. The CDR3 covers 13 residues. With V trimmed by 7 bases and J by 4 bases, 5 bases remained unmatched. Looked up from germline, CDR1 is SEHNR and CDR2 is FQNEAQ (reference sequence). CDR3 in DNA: TGTGCCAGCAACCGGGGACAGGTCTATGGCTACACCTTC. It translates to CASNRGQVYGYTF. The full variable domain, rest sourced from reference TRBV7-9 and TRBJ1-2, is DTGVSQNPRHKITKRGQNVTFRCDPISEHNRLYWYRQTLGQGPEFLTYFQNEAQLEKSRLLSDRFSAERPKGSFSTLEIQRTEQGDSAMYLCASNRGQVYGYTFGSGTRLTVV.

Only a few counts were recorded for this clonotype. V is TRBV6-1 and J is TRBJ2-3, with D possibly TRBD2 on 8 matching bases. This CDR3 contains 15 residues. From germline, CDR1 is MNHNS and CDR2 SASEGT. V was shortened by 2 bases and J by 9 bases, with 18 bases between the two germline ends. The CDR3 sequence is CASSESGGTRRTQYF. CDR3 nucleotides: TGTGCCAGCAGTGAATCAGGGGGGACTAGGCGGACGCAGTATTTT.

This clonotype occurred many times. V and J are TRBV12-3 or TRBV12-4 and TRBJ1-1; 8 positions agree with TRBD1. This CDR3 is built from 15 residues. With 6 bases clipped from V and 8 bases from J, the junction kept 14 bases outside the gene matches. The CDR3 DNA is TGTGCCAGCAGCCCAACCCCAGGGGGCCGCTCCGAAGCTTTCTTT. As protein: CASSPTPGGRSEAFF.

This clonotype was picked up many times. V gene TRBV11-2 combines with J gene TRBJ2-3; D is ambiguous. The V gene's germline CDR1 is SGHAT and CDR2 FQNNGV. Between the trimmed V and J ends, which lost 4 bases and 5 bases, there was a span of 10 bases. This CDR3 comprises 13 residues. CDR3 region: CASSSQSRDTQYF. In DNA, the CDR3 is TGTGCCAGCAGCTCACAGTCCAGAGATACGCAGTATTTT.

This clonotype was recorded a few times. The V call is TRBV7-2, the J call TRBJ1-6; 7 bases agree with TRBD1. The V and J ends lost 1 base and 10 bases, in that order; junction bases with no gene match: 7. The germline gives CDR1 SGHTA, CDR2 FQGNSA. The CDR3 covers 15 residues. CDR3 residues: CASSLDDRAYSPLHF. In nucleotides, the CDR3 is TGTGCCAGCAGCTTAGATGACAGGGCTTACTCACCCCTCCACTTT.

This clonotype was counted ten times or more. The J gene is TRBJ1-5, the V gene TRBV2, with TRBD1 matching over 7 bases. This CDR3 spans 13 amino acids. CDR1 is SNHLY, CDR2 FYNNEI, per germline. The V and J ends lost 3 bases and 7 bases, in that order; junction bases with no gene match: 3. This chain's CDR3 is CASSDDRVQPQHF. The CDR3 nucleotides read TGTGCCAGCAGTGACGACAGGGTCCAGCCCCAGCATTTT.

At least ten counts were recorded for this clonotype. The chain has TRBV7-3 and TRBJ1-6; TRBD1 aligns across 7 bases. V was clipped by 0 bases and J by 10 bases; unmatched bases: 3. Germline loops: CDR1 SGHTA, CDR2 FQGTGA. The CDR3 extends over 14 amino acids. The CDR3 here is CASSLTQGGSPLHF. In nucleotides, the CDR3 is TGTGCCAGCAGCTTAACCCAGGGGGGCTCACCCCTCCACTTT.

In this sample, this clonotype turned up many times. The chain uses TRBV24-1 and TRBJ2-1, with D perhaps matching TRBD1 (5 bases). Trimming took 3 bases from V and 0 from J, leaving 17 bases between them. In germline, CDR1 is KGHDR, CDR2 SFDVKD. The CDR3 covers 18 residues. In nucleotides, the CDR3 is TGTGCCACCAGTGATGCCCGACAGATTAGGGGCTCCTACAATGAGCAGTTCTTC. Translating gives CATSDARQIRGSYNEQFF.

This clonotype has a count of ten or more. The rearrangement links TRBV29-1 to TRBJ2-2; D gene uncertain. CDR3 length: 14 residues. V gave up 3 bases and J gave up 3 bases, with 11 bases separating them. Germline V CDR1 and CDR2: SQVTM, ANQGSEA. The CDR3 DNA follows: TGCAGCGTTGATACTGGGTCCTACACCGGGGAGCTGTTTTTT. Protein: CSVDTGSYTGELFF.

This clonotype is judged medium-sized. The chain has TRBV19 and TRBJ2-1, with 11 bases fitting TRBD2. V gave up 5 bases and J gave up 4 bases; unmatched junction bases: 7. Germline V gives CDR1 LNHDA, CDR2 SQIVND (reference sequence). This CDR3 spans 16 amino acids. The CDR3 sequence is CASSEAGTSGYNEQFF. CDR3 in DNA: TGTGCCAGTAGTGAAGCCGGGACTAGCGGATACAATGAGCAGTTCTTC.

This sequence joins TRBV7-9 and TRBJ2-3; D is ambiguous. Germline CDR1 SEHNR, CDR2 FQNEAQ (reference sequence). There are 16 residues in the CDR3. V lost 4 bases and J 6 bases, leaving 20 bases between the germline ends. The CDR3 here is CASSSNDRKKTDTQYF. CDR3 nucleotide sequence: TGTGCCAGCAGCTCGAATGATCGGAAGAAGACGGATACGCAGTATTTT.

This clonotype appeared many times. The CDR3 loop is CSARDASGRAQETQYF. The CDR3 DNA sequence: TGCAGTGCTAGAGATGCTAGCGGGAGAGCGCAAGAGACCCAGTACTTC. The chain joins TRBV20-1 to TRBJ2-5; 10 bases agree with TRBD2. The V gene end was trimmed by 0 bases and the J gene end by 2 bases; junction bases not matched to a gene: 6. The CDR3 sequence is 16 residues long. CDR1 and CDR2 (germline): DFQATT, SNEGSKA (reference sequence).

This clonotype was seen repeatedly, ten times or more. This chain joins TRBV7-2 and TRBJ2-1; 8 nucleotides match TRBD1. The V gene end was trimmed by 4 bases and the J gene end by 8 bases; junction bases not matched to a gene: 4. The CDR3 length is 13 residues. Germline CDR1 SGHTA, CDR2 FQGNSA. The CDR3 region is CASSSGQDYEQFF. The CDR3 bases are TGTGCCAGCAGCTCGGGACAGGATTATGAGCAGTTCTTC.

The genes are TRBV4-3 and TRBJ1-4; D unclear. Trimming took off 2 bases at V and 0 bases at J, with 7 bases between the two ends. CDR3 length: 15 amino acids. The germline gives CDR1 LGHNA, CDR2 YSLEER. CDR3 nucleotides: TGCGCCAGCAGCCAAATCCCCGCAACTAATGAAAAACTGTTTTTT. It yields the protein CASSQIPATNEKLFF.

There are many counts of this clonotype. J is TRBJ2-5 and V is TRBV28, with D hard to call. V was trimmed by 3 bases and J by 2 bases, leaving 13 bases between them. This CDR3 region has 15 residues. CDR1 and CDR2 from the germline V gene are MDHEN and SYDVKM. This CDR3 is CASSLGGVPQETQYF. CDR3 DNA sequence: TGTGCCAGCAGTTTGGGTGGGGTTCCTCAAGAGACCCAGTACTTC.

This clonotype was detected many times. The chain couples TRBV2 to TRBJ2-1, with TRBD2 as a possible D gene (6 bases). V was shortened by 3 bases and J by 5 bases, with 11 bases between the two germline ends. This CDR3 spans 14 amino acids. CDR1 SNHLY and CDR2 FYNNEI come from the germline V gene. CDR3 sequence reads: CASSDRDWNNEQFF. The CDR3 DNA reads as TGTGCCAGCAGTGACCGGGACTGGAACAATGAGCAGTTCTTC.

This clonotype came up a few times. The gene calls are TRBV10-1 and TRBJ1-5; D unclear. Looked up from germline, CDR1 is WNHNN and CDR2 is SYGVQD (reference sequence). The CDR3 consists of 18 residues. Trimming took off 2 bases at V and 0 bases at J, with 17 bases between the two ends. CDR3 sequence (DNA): TGCGCCAGCAGTGAGCAACCTTGGGCCACCCTTAGCAATCAGCCCCAGCATTTT. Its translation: CASSEQPWATLSNQPQHF.

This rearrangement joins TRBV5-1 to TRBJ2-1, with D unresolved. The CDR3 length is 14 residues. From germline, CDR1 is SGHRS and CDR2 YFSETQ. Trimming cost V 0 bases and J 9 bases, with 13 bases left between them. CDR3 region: CASSLGLESSEQFF. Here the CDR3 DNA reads TGCGCCAGCAGCTTGGGTCTGGAATCCAGTGAGCAGTTCTTC.

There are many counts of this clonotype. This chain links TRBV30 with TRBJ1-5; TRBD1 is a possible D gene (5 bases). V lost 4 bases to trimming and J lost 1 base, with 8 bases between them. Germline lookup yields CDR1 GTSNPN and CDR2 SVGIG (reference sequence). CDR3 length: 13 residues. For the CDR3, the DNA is TGTGCCTGGAACCGGGGGAGCAATCAGCCCCAGCATTTT. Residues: CAWNRGSNQPQHF.

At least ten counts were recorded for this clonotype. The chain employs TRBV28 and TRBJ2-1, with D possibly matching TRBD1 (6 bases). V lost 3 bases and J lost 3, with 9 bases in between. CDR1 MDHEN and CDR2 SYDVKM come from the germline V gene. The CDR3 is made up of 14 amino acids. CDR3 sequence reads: CASSFTRGYNEQFF. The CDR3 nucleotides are TGTGCCAGCAGTTTCACCAGGGGCTACAATGAGCAGTTCTTC.

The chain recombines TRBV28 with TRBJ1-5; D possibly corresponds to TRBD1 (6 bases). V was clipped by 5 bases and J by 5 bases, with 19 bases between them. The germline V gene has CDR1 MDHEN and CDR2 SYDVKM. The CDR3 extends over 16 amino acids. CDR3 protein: CASSNANRAGHQPQHF. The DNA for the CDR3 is TGTGCCAGCAGTAATGCGAACAGGGCTGGCCATCAGCCCCAGCATTTT. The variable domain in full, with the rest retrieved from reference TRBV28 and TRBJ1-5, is DVKVTQSSRYLVKRTGEKVFLECVQDMDHENMFWYRQDPGLGLRLIYFSYDVKMKEKGDIPEGYSVSREKKERFSLILESASTNQTSMYLCASSNANRAGHQPQHFGDGTRLSIL.

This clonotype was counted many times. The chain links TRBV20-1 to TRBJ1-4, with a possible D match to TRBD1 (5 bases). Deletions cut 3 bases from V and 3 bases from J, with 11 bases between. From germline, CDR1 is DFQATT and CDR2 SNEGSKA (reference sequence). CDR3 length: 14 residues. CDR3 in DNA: TGCAGTGCTAGCCTGGTGGGACCTAATGAAAAACTGTTTTTT. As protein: CSASLVGPNEKLFF.

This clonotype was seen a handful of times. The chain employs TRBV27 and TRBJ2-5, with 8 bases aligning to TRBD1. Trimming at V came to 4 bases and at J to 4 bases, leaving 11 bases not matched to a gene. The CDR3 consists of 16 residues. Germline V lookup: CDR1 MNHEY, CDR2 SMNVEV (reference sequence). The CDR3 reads CASSSQSSRGRETQYF. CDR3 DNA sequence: TGTGCCAGCAGTTCACAATCGTCCAGGGGGCGAGAGACCCAGTACTTC.

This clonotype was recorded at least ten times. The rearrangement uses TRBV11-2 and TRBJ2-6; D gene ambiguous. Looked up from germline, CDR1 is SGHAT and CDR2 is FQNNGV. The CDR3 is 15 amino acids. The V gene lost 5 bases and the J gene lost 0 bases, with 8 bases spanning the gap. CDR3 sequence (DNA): TGTGCCAGCAGCCCAACTGTCTCTGGGGCCAACGTCCTGACTTTC. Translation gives CASSPTVSGANVLTF.

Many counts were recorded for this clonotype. DNA for the CDR3: TGCGCCAGCAGTGAGCGTCGGACCCTTTACAATGAGCAGTTCTTC. The encoded protein is CASSERRTLYNEQFF. The rearrangement uses TRBV10-2 and TRBJ2-1; unclear D gene. The V end lost 2 bases, the J end lost 4 bases, and 12 bases lay between the germline ends. Germline CDR1 and CDR2: WSHSY and SAAADI. The CDR3 is 15 amino acids.

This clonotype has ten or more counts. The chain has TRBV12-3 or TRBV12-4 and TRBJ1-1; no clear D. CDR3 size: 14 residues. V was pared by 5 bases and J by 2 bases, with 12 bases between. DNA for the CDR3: TGTGCCAGCAGTCGCCGAGGCACTAACACTGAAGCTTTCTTT. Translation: CASSRRGTNTEAFF.